The 21 T cell receptor beta chains reported below all come from one sample, sequenced in a study of blood T cell repertoires in COVID-19. Clones were sequenced by immunoSEQ multiplex PCR, and TCRdb holds only the in-frame ones, with some missing. The table shows about 190,000 clones, with around 86% occurring only once. Input material: PBMCs or T cells enriched from blood (not recorded which). These receptor sequences come from a woman aged 40 to 50 in a cohort exposed to, infected with or recovered from COVID-19 (not recorded which).

The chain recombines TRBV6-2 or TRBV6-3 with TRBJ2-7; 8 bases align to TRBD2. After removal of 1 base from V and 0 bases from J, the junction contained 5 bases not matched to a gene. Germline lookup yields CDR1 MNHEY and CDR2 SVGEGT. CDR3 length: 16 residues. CDR3 nucleotide sequence: TGTGCCAGCAGTTACTTCGCCAGCGGGAGCTCCTACGAGCAGTACTTC. Amino acid sequence: CASSYFASGSSYEQYF.

The chain combines TRBV18 with TRBJ2-5, with no clear D. Between the trimmed V and J ends, which lost 0 bases and 1 base, there was a span of 6 bases. Germline loops: CDR1 KGHSH, CDR2 LQKENI. The CDR3 covers 14 residues. The CDR3, as DNA: TGTGCCAGCTCACCACCCAGTCTCCAAGAGACCCAGTACTTC. It translates to CASSPPSLQETQYF.

This sequence joins TRBV2 and TRBJ2-7, with 8 bases lining up with TRBD2. Germline CDR1 SNHLY, CDR2 FYNNEI. The V gene end was trimmed by 3 bases and the J gene end by 3 bases; junction bases not matched to a gene: 1. The CDR3 runs 13 residues. The CDR3 nucleotides read TGTGCCAGCAGTGATCTAGCGGGCTACGAGCAGTACTTC. It is translated as CASSDLAGYEQYF.

The rearrangement uses TRBV30 and TRBJ1-1; D ambiguous. Trimming shortened V by 0 bases and J by 2 bases, and 10 bases separated the two germline ends. The CDR3 sequence is 14 residues long. CDR1 is GTSNPN, CDR2 SVGIG, per germline (reference sequence). CDR3 loop: CAWSVGDANTEAFF. For the CDR3, the DNA is TGTGCCTGGAGTGTAGGAGATGCCAACACTGAAGCTTTCTTT.

The V call is TRBV27, the J call TRBJ2-7, with a possible D match to TRBD2 (6 bases). The V and J ends lost 1 base and 2 bases respectively, with 12 bases between them. This CDR3 has 15 amino acids. Per germline, CDR1 MNHEY and CDR2 SMNVEV (reference sequence). The CDR3 region is CASSLLGGDAYEQYF. CDR3 in DNA: TGTGCCAGCAGTTTATTAGGCGGGGACGCCTACGAGCAGTACTTC.

In this sample, this clone turned up once. The chain uses TRBV5-6 and TRBJ1-5, with D unclear. Germline CDR1 SGHDT, CDR2 YYEEEE. The germline V and J ends were trimmed by 2 bases and 2 bases, with 2 bases remaining between them. The CDR3 sequence is 12 residues long. As DNA, the CDR3 is TGTGCCAGCAGCTTCGGCAATCAGCCCCAGCATTTT. Its translation: CASSFGNQPQHF. The full variable domain, rest sourced from reference TRBV5-6 and TRBJ1-5, is DAGVTQSPTHLIKTRGQQVTLRCSPKSGHDTVSWYQQALGQGPQFIFQYYEEEERQRGNFPDRFSGHQFPNYSSELNVNALLLGDSALYLCASSFGNQPQHFGDGTRLSIL.

V usage is TRBV20-1 and J usage is TRBJ2-1, with D possibly TRBD2 on 6 matching bases. The CDR3 runs 8 residues. Germline CDR1 reads DFQATT; CDR2 reads SNEGSKA (reference sequence). CDR3 sequence (DNA): TGCAGCCCGGGAGAGAAGTTCTTC. This sequence encodes CSPGEKFF.

This clone has a handful of counts. V gene TRBV6-5 combines with J gene TRBJ2-1, with 8 bases fitting TRBD1. The CDR3 length is 15 residues. Germline V gives CDR1 MNHEY, CDR2 SVGAGI. Germline trimming cut 5 bases from V and 4 bases from J; bases unmatched to any gene: 7. CDR3 coding DNA: TGTGCCAGCAGTATCGACAGGGGAGAGTACAATGAGCAGTTCTTC. It specifies CASSIDRGEYNEQFF.

V is TRBV10-1 and J is TRBJ1-1; tentative D call: TRBD1 (5 bases). Germline V gives CDR1 WNHNN, CDR2 SYGVQD (reference sequence). The length of the CDR3 is 13 residues. V was pared by 4 bases and J by 1 base, with 7 bases between. This CDR3 reads CASSGTRNTEAFF. The CDR3 DNA is TGCGCCAGCAGTGGGACACGGAACACTGAAGCTTTCTTT.

J is TRBJ1-1 and V is TRBV3-1 (or the pseudogene TRBV3-2); the match to TRBD1 covers 7 bases. The junction had 10 bases not matched to a gene; V was cut back by 0 bases and J by 6 bases. The germline V gene has CDR1 LGHDT and CDR2 YNNKEL (reference sequence). The CDR3 runs to 16 residues. The CDR3 bases are TGTGCCAGCAGCCAAGAGAAGACAGGGCTTTATGCTGAAGCTTTCTTT. This sequence encodes CASSQEKTGLYAEAFF.

The chain recombines TRBV4-2 with TRBJ2-1; 7 bases fit TRBD2. There are 15 residues in the CDR3. Trimming removed 4 bases from V and 2 bases from J; junction bases left unmatched: 5. CDR1 and CDR2 from the germline V gene are LGHNA and YNFKEQ. The CDR3: CASSPEREAYNEQFF. The CDR3 DNA sequence: TGTGCCAGCAGCCCCGAGCGGGAAGCCTACAATGAGCAGTTCTTC.

The chain combines TRBV7-6 with TRBJ1-5; the D is unclear. V was cut by 4 bases and J by 0 bases, with 4 bases left in between. This CDR3 is 13 amino acids long. CDR1 and CDR2 from the germline V gene are SGHVS and FNYEAQ. Here the CDR3 reads CASSSNSNQPQHF. CDR3 nucleotides: TGTGCCAGCAGCTCTAATAGCAATCAGCCCCAGCATTTT.

The V call is TRBV12-3 or TRBV12-4, the J call TRBJ2-7; 8 bases align to TRBD1. V lost 3 bases to trimming and J lost 4 bases; unmatched junction nucleotides: 2. The CDR3 sequence is 13 residues long. The CDR3 spells CASSLRQGYEQYF. The DNA of the CDR3 is TGTGCCAGCAGTTTGAGACAGGGGTACGAGCAGTACTTC.

The V call is TRBV3-1 (or the pseudogene TRBV3-2), the J call TRBJ2-7; 8 bases are shared with TRBD1. Germline trimming cut 1 base from V and 5 bases from J; bases unmatched to any gene: 4. The CDR3 contains 14 residues. CDR1 and CDR2 from the germline V gene are LGHDT and YNNKEL (reference sequence). The CDR3 DNA reads as TGTGCCAGCAGCCAAGGGTACAGGGGGAACGAGCAGTACTTC. Translated, it gives CASSQGYRGNEQYF.

The V and J genes are TRBV10-3 and TRBJ2-5, with 11 bases lining up with TRBD2. This CDR3 has 17 residues. V was clipped by 6 bases and J by 4 bases; unmatched bases: 13. Looked up from germline, CDR1 is ENHRY and CDR2 is SYGVKD. Written as DNA, the CDR3 is TGTGCCATCAGGGAGGGTAGCGGGGGGGCCCGGCTAGAGACCCAGTACTTC. Its protein is CAIREGSGGARLETQYF.

This clone was recorded only once. The J gene is TRBJ2-4, the V gene TRBV27, with D perhaps TRBD1 (6 bases). The CDR3 sequence is 16 residues long. The germline V and J ends were trimmed by 0 bases and 8 bases, with 17 bases remaining between them. The germline V gene encodes CDR1 MNHEY and CDR2 SMNVEV (reference sequence). The CDR3 spells CASSLSGQGKIDIQYF. The CDR3 DNA is TGTGCCAGCAGTTTATCGGGGCAGGGGAAGATAGACATTCAGTACTTC.

This chain joins TRBV27 and TRBJ2-1, with a tentative D call TRBD1 (5 bases). V shed 2 bases and J shed 2 bases, with 7 bases lying between them. CDR1 MNHEY and CDR2 SMNVEV come from the germline V gene (reference sequence). This CDR3 is built from 14 residues. The CDR3 sequence: CASSLTGPYNEQFF. The CDR3 nucleotides are TGTGCCAGCAGTTTAACAGGACCCTACAATGAGCAGTTCTTC.

There are many counts of this clone. The chain carries TRBV3-1 (or the pseudogene TRBV3-2) and TRBJ2-4, with TRBD1 matching 7 bases. With V trimmed by 3 bases and J by 8 bases, 19 bases remained unmatched. Germline V gene lookup returns CDR1 LGHDT and CDR2 YNNKEL (reference sequence). This CDR3 has 18 residues. The CDR3 reads CASSHNRRDSNFVDIQYF. The CDR3 region has the DNA TGTGCCAGCAGCCACAACCGCCGGGACAGTAATTTCGTCGACATTCAGTACTTC.

The gene calls are TRBV7-6 and TRBJ2-5; tentative D call: TRBD1 (6 bases). Trimming removed 4 bases from V and 1 base from J, with 19 bases in between. The CDR3 sequence is 17 residues long. CDR1 is SGHVS and CDR2 is FNYEAQ in the germline V gene. Here the CDR3 DNA reads TGTGCCAGCAGCTCAACCTTTCTTGGACAGTCCCAAGAGACCCAGTACTTC. It translates to CASSSTFLGQSQETQYF.

V is TRBV5-1 and J is TRBJ2-3; 7 bases align to TRBD2. The J segment lost 0 bases and the V segment lost 0 bases, leaving 4 bases of the junction unmatched. From germline, CDR1 is SGHRS and CDR2 YFSETQ. This CDR3 has 16 residues. CDR3 protein: CASSLALAESTDTQYF. The CDR3 DNA follows: TGCGCCAGCAGCTTGGCCCTAGCGGAAAGCACAGATACGCAGTATTTT.

The chain has TRBV7-8 and TRBJ1-6, with 7 bases identical to TRBD1. Germline V gene sequence: CDR1 SGHVS, CDR2 FQNEAQ. There are 15 residues in the CDR3. V gave up 4 bases and J gave up 10 bases; unmatched junction bases: 10. This chain's CDR3 is CASSYRQGLGSPLHF. In nucleotides, the CDR3 is TGTGCCAGCAGCTACAGACAGGGACTTGGATCACCCCTCCACTTT.